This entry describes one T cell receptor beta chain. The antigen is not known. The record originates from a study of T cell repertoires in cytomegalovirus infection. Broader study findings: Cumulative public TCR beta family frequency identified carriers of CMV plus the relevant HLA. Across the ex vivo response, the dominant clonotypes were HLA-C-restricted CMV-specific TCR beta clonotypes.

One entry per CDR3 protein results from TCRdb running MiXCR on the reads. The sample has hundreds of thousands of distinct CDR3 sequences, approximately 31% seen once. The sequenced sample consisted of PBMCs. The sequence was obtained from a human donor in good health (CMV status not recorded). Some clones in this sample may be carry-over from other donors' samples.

This CDR3 reads CASSILRAARSYNEQFF. The CDR3 DNA reads TGTGCCAGCAGTATTTTAAGGGCGGCCCGTTCCTACAATGAGCAGTTCTTC. V and J are TRBV2 and TRBJ2-1; no clear D gene. The CDR3 is 17 amino acids. Germline CDR1 is SNHLY and CDR2 is FYNNEI. V dropped 5 bases and J dropped 1 base, with 18 bases sitting between them.